This TCR beta chain was obtained from a study of siplizumab effects on memory and regulatory T cells. Sequenced by immunoSEQ multiplex PCR; TCRdb stores in-frame clones only, minus some. The table has under 150,000 clones, roughly 94% seen once; the top ten hold 1.5% to 2%. Study results and caveats: A mean of approximately 70% of mappable alloreactive CD4+ clones were Treg-derived with siplizumab, compared with 26.9% in controls.

Points on this clone: Its antigen is not known.

Germline assignment: CDR1 SGHKS and CDR2 YYEKEE (reference sequence). Trimming took off 0 bases at V and 0 bases at J, with 6 bases between the two ends. This CDR3 has 14 amino acids. The V gene is TRBV5-5, the J gene TRBJ1-1; no reliable D call. Sequencing was done on a sample of non-Treg CD4+ T cells sorted from blood. This receptor was taken from a human donor in good health. Here the CDR3 DNA reads TGTGCCAGCAGCTTGGCCGTTATGAACACTGAAGCTTTCTTT. Translation gives CASSLAVMNTEAFF.